The present TCR beta chain was sequenced within a study of naive and memory T cell subsets. Whole-study findings and limits: Over 95% of naive TCR sequences appeared only once, unlike memory subsets.

Both TRBC1 and TRBC2 were covered by a beta constant-region primer of two equimolar oligonucleotides. Four rounds of PCR amplified the ligated cDNA using nested alpha and beta constant-region primers plus SP2. An oligonucleotide with the SP2 primer and a 12-nucleotide UMI was ligated to the cDNA 3' end. TCRdb called the UMI-ligation and nested PCR reads again in MiXCR, with one record for every CDR3 protein. The repertoire consists of 95,000 to 150,000 distinct CDR3 sequences, with 36% occurring once and the leading ten covering approximately 0.88%. Germline CDR1 is MNHEY and CDR2 is SMNVEV (reference sequence). After removal of 5 bases from V and 2 bases from J, the junction contained 4 bases not matched to a gene. The CDR3 extends over 15 amino acids. Overnight CMV lysate stimulation of fresh PBMCs defined donor CMV status by CD4+ IFNgamma. Only a few counts were recorded for this clonotype. Its antigen is currently unknown.

The chain links TRBV27 to TRBJ1-5; 9 bases agree with TRBD1. The clonotype was recovered from a human donor in good health. The material sequenced was central memory CD4+ T cells from blood. The CDR3 loop is CASSRDRARNQPQHF. CDR3 sequence (DNA): TGTGCCAGCAGTCGGGACAGGGCTCGCAATCAGCCCCAGCATTTT.